The entry that follows covers one TCR beta chain sequence. Antigen unknown. This entry belongs to a study of shared clonotypes between healthy human individuals. The wider study: Three CD4 naive, three CD4 memory, two CD8 naive and one CD8 memory plate were used per donor.

Assay: immunoSEQ multiplex PCR; the TCRdb copy retains only in-frame clones and omits some. The sample consists of more than 150,000 clones, over 80% of them appearing once. The CDR3 has 14 amino acids. The V and J ends lost 6 bases and 6 bases, in that order; junction bases with no gene match: 10. Germline V lookup: CDR1 MNHEY, CDR2 SVGAGI. Overall study findings and caveats: Depth was large, yet rarefaction showed that sorted-subset sequencing was incomplete. In contrast to clonotypes shared by all four donors, non-shared clonotypes had lower generation probabilities.

Both subsets, CD45RA+ naive and CD45RA-negative memory, were split from the CD4+ cells. Sequenced sample: naive CD4+ T cells sorted from blood. Specified subset: CD45RA+ positively selected. The rearrangement uses TRBV6-5 and TRBJ2-7; 8 bases match TRBD2. The sequence came from a woman aged 25 to 45 in good health. The CDR3 region is CASSQRGTSSEQYF. As DNA, the CDR3 is TGTGCCAGCAGCCAACGTGGGACTAGTAGCGAGCAGTACTTC.